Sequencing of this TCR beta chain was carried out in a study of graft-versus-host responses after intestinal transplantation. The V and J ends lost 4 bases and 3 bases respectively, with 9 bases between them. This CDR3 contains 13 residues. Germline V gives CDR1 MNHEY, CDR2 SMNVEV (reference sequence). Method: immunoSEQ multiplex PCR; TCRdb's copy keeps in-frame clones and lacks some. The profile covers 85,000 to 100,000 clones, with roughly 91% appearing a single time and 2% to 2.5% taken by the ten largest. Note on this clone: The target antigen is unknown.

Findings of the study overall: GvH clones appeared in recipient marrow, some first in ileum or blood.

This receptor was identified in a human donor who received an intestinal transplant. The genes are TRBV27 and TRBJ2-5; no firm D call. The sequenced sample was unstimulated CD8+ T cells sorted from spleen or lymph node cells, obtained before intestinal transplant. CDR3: CASSSLLEETQYF. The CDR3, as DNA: TGTGCCAGCAGTTCCCTACTTGAAGAGACCCAGTACTTC.